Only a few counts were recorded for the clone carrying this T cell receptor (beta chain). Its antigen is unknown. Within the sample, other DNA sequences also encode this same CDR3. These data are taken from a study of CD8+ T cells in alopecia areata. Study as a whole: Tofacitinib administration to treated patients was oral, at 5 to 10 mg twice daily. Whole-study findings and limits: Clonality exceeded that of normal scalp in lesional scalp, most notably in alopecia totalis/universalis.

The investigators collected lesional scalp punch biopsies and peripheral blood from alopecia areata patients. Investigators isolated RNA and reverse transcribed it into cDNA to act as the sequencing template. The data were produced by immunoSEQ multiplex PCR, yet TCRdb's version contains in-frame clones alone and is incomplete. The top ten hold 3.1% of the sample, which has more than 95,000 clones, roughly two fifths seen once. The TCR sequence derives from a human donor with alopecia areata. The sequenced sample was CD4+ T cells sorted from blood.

This CDR3 reads CASSFGPETQYF. DNA for the CDR3: TGCGCCAGCAGTTTTGGGCCGGAGACCCAGTACTTC. The chain combines TRBV5-1 with TRBJ2-5, with D uncertain. V shed 5 bases and J shed 5 bases, with 10 bases lying between them. CDR3 length: 12 residues. Germline V lookup: CDR1 SGHRS, CDR2 YFSETQ.